These T cell receptor beta chains were read from a single sample in a study of blood T cell repertoires in COVID-19. This table comes from immunoSEQ multiplex PCR, and its TCRdb copy is limited to in-frame clones, with some not included. The profile shows 220,000 or so clones, around 86% of them singletons. The sequenced sample consisted of peripheral blood. Receptors originate from a woman of 80 years or more with COVID-19, enrolled during active disease. The CDR3 runs from the conserved cysteine through the conserved F or W. The D gene is left open where the match is weak. Rows give clone size only sometimes, using once, few, many, or a class for an expanded clone.

V gene: TRBV5-4
D gene: .
J gene: TRBJ2-1
clone size: .
CDR3 protein: CASSLGGAYYNEQFF
CDR3 DNA: TGTGCCAGCAGCTTGGGGGGAGCCTACTACAATGAGCAGTTCTTC

V gene: TRBV2
D gene: .
J gene: TRBJ1-4
clone size: .
CDR3 protein: CASRAGDEKLFF
CDR3 DNA: TGTGCCAGCAGGGCGGGTGATGAAAAACTGTTTTTT

V gene: TRBV7-2
D gene: .
J gene: TRBJ2-5
clone size: .
CDR3 protein: CASSLRGSGQETQYF
CDR3 DNA: TGTGCCAGCAGCTTGAGAGGGTCGGGGCAAGAGACCCAGTACTTC

V gene: TRBV19
D gene: .
J gene: TRBJ1-5
clone size: few
CDR3 protein: CASSIDLGGNAFNQPQHF
CDR3 DNA: TGTGCCAGTAGTATAGATCTCGGGGGGAATGCGTTCAATCAGCCCCAGCATTTT

V gene: TRBV7-2
D gene: TRBD1
J gene: TRBJ1-2
clone size: .
CDR3 protein: CASSPQGGNPTGGYTF
CDR3 DNA: TGTGCCAGCAGCCCACAGGGGGGAAACCCCACCGGTGGCTACACCTTC

V gene: TRBV5-1
D gene: TRBD1
J gene: TRBJ1-3
clone size: .
CDR3 protein: CASSSGQGWRNTIYF
CDR3 DNA: TGCGCCAGCAGCTCTGGACAGGGTTGGAGAAACACCATATATTTT

V gene: TRBV5-1
D gene: .
J gene: TRBJ2-1
clone size: .
CDR3 protein: CASSLGGEANEQFF
CDR3 DNA: TGCGCCAGCAGCTTGGGGGGCGAAGCTAATGAGCAGTTCTTC

V gene: TRBV6-2/TRBV6-3
D gene: .
J gene: TRBJ1-5
clone size: once
CDR3 protein: CASSYSGRRGQPQHF
CDR3 DNA: TGTGCCAGCAGTTATAGCGGGAGACGCGGTCAGCCCCAGCATTTT

V gene: TRBV7-2
D gene: .
J gene: TRBJ2-2
clone size: .
CDR3 protein: CASSSRGVRTGELFF
CDR3 DNA: TGTGCCAGCAGCTCGCGCGGGGTTCGAACCGGGGAGCTGTTTTTT

V gene: TRBV6-5
D gene: .
J gene: TRBJ1-5
clone size: once
CDR3 protein: CASSYGQGDQPQHF
CDR3 DNA: TGTGCCAGCAGTTACGGGCAGGGTGACCAGCCCCAGCATTTT

V gene: TRBV10-3
D gene: TRBD2
J gene: TRBJ2-3
clone size: .
CDR3 protein: CAIMARTSGTTDTQYF
CDR3 DNA: TGTGCCATCATGGCTAGGACTAGCGGGACGACAGATACGCAGTATTTT

V gene: TRBV19
D gene: .
J gene: TRBJ1-1
clone size: .
CDR3 protein: CASVDSKGTEAFF
CDR3 DNA: TGTGCCAGTGTCGACAGTAAGGGTACTGAAGCTTTCTTT

V gene: TRBV4-2
D gene: TRBD2
J gene: TRBJ2-3
clone size: .
CDR3 protein: CASSQQLAGSTDTQYF
CDR3 DNA: TGTGCCAGCAGCCAACAGCTAGCGGGGAGCACAGATACGCAGTATTTT

V gene: TRBV5-1
D gene: .
J gene: TRBJ2-7
clone size: once
CDR3 protein: CASSAGFVGEQYF
CDR3 DNA: TGCGCCAGCAGTGCGGGGTTTGTCGGCGAGCAGTACTTC

V gene: TRBV29-1
D gene: .
J gene: TRBJ2-5
clone size: .
CDR3 protein: CSGRKGVKETQYF
CDR3 DNA: TGCAGCGGCAGAAAGGGGGTCAAAGAGACCCAGTACTTC

V gene: TRBV30
D gene: .
J gene: TRBJ1-4
clone size: few
CDR3 protein: CAWQVNSEKLFF
CDR3 DNA: TGTGCCTGGCAGGTTAATAGTGAAAAACTGTTTTTT

V gene: TRBV14
D gene: TRBD1
J gene: TRBJ1-1
clone size: .
CDR3 protein: CASSQDQTGRAFF
CDR3 DNA: TGTGCCAGCAGCCAAGATCAGACAGGGCGGGCTTTCTTT

V gene: TRBV6-1
D gene: .
J gene: TRBJ1-2
clone size: .
CDR3 protein: CASSDTGREIGYTF
CDR3 DNA: TGTGCCAGCAGTGATACGGGGAGGGAGATCGGCTACACCTTC

V gene: TRBV5-1
D gene: .
J gene: TRBJ1-6
clone size: .
CDR3 protein: CASSPGLNNSPLHF
CDR3 DNA: TGCGCCAGCAGCCCGGGACTGAATAATTCACCCCTCCACTTT

V gene: TRBV28
D gene: .
J gene: TRBJ1-2
clone size: .
CDR3 protein: CASSPRSDSNYGYTF
CDR3 DNA: TGTGCCAGCAGTCCCCGATCTGACAGCAACTATGGCTACACCTTC

V gene: TRBV3-1/TRBV3-2
D gene: .
J gene: TRBJ1-6
clone size: few
CDR3 protein: CASSRSNSPLHF
CDR3 DNA: TGTGCCAGCAGCCGTAGTAATTCACCCCTCCACTTT

V gene: TRBV10-3
D gene: .
J gene: TRBJ1-1
clone size: .
CDR3 protein: CAISAGGDTEAFF
CDR3 DNA: TGTGCCATCAGTGCTGGAGGAGACACTGAAGCTTTCTTT

V gene: TRBV21-1
D gene: .
J gene: TRBJ2-3
clone size: .
CDR3 protein: CASTKDYDCTDTQYF
CDR3 DNA: .

V gene: TRBV27
D gene: .
J gene: TRBJ2-2
clone size: .
CDR3 protein: CASSLLVGLNTGELFF
CDR3 DNA: TGTGCCAGCAGTTTATTAGTCGGGTTGAACACCGGGGAGCTGTTTTTT

V gene: TRBV24-1
D gene: TRBD1
J gene: TRBJ1-5
clone size: .
CDR3 protein: CATSEAGTDRNQPQHF
CDR3 DNA: TGTGCCACCAGTGAGGCCGGGACAGATCGAAATCAGCCCCAGCATTTT

V gene: TRBV4-1
D gene: TRBD2
J gene: TRBJ2-5
clone size: .
CDR3 protein: CASSQGPRGGADETQYF
CDR3 DNA: TGCGCCAGCAGCCAAGGCCCCCGCGGGGGGGCAGATGAGACCCAGTACTTC

V gene: TRBV6-2/TRBV6-3
D gene: .
J gene: TRBJ2-7
clone size: .
CDR3 protein: CASSYHPGEQYF
CDR3 DNA: TGTGCCAGCAGTTACCATCCCGGCGAGCAGTACTTC

V gene: TRBV4-2
D gene: .
J gene: TRBJ1-6
clone size: .
CDR3 protein: CASSQAAESSYNSPLHF
CDR3 DNA: TGTGCCAGCAGCCAAGCTGCAGAAAGCTCCTATAATTCACCCCTCCACTTT

V gene: TRBV3-1/TRBV3-2
D gene: .
J gene: TRBJ1-2
clone size: .
CDR3 protein: CASSRPTDSNYGYTF
CDR3 DNA: TGTGCCAGCAGCCGCCCGACAGATTCTAACTATGGCTACACCTTC

V gene: TRBV5-1
D gene: TRBD2
J gene: TRBJ2-1
clone size: .
CDR3 protein: CASKTRTSGRFSTYNEQFF
CDR3 DNA: TGCGCCAGCAAAACCCGGACTAGCGGGAGATTCAGCACCTACAATGAGCAGTTCTTC

V gene: TRBV10-3
D gene: .
J gene: TRBJ2-7
clone size: .
CDR3 protein: CAISDNNEQYF
CDR3 DNA: TGTGCCATCAGTGATAACAACGAGCAGTACTTC

V gene: TRBV19
D gene: .
J gene: TRBJ1-1
clone size: once
CDR3 protein: CASSKEGWASEAFF
CDR3 DNA: TGTGCCAGTAGTAAGGAGGGATGGGCCTCTGAAGCTTTCTTT

V gene: TRBV7-3
D gene: .
J gene: TRBJ2-5
clone size: .
CDR3 protein: CASSPGHQETQYF
CDR3 DNA: TGTGCCAGCAGTCCGGGACATCAAGAGACCCAGTACTTC

V gene: TRBV7-2
D gene: TRBD2
J gene: TRBJ2-1
clone size: .
CDR3 protein: CASSFRLAGGRSYNEQFF
CDR3 DNA: TGTGCCAGCAGCTTTCGACTAGCGGGAGGAAGGTCCTACAATGAGCAGTTCTTC

V gene: TRBV5-1
D gene: .
J gene: TRBJ2-1
clone size: .
CDR3 protein: CASSSSGFYNEQFF
CDR3 DNA: TGCGCCAGCAGCTCCAGCGGGTTCTACAATGAGCAGTTCTTC

V gene: TRBV27
D gene: .
J gene: TRBJ1-5
clone size: .
CDR3 protein: CASSFSPTGNQPQHF
CDR3 DNA: TGTGCCAGCAGTTTTTCCCCGACAGGAAATCAGCCCCAGCATTTT

V gene: TRBV4-1
D gene: TRBD1
J gene: TRBJ1-2
clone size: once
CDR3 protein: CASRGQAPSGETF
CDR3 DNA: TGCGCCAGCAGGGGACAGGCCCCCTCTGGGGAGACCTTC

V gene: TRBV6-6
D gene: TRBD1
J gene: TRBJ2-4
clone size: .
CDR3 protein: CASSASTGTAGNIQYF
CDR3 DNA: TGTGCCAGCAGCGCCTCAACCGGGACAGCCGGAAACATTCAGTACTTC

V gene: TRBV30
D gene: TRBD1
J gene: TRBJ2-3
clone size: .
CDR3 protein: CAWSAGQVYTDTQYF
CDR3 DNA: TGTGCCTGGAGTGCCGGACAGGTGTATACAGATACGCAGTATTTT

V gene: TRBV5-1
D gene: .
J gene: TRBJ2-1
clone size: once
CDR3 protein: CASSFFGSSGDQFF
CDR3 DNA: TGCGCCAGCAGCTTTTTCGGTTCGTCGGGGGACCAGTTCTTC

V gene: TRBV11-3
D gene: TRBD1
J gene: TRBJ1-1
clone size: .
CDR3 protein: CASSAGQGKNTEAFF
CDR3 DNA: TGTGCCAGCAGCGCCGGACAGGGGAAGAACACTGAAGCTTTCTTT

V gene: TRBV28
D gene: .
J gene: TRBJ2-5
clone size: .
CDR3 protein: CASSLGPRPQETQYF
CDR3 DNA: TGTGCCAGCAGTTTAGGTCCGAGGCCTCAAGAGACCCAGTACTTC

V gene: TRBV5-4
D gene: TRBD1
J gene: TRBJ2-5
clone size: .
CDR3 protein: CASSQLQGVVETQYF
CDR3 DNA: TGTGCCAGCAGCCAATTACAGGGGGTAGTAGAGACCCAGTACTTC

V gene: TRBV3-1/TRBV3-2
D gene: TRBD2
J gene: TRBJ2-1
clone size: .
CDR3 protein: CASSQVLSAGGADEQFF
CDR3 DNA: TGTGCCAGCAGCCAAGTCCTTTCTGCCGGGGGGGCGGATGAGCAGTTCTTC

V gene: TRBV10-1
D gene: .
J gene: TRBJ2-3
clone size: .
CDR3 protein: CATKGGGHSTDTQYF
CDR3 DNA: TGCGCCACCAAGGGCGGGGGACATAGCACAGATACGCAGTATTTT

V gene: TRBV3-1/TRBV3-2
D gene: TRBD1
J gene: TRBJ1-5
clone size: .
CDR3 protein: CASSQVGIRVQDRGDQPQHF
CDR3 DNA: TGTGCCAGCAGCCAAGTGGGGATTAGGGTCCAGGACAGGGGGGATCAGCCCCAGCATTTT

V gene: TRBV6-5
D gene: TRBD2
J gene: TRBJ2-2
clone size: .
CDR3 protein: CASSTTSVDTGELFF
CDR3 DNA: TGTGCCAGCAGTACCACTAGCGTCGACACCGGGGAGCTGTTTTTT

V gene: TRBV5-1
D gene: TRBD1
J gene: TRBJ1-2
clone size: .
CDR3 protein: CASSLDSRGRYGYTF
CDR3 DNA: TGCGCCAGCAGCTTGGATTCCAGGGGGAGGTATGGCTACACCTTC

V gene: TRBV30
D gene: .
J gene: TRBJ2-2
clone size: .
CDR3 protein: CAWRSQMNTGELFF
CDR3 DNA: TGTGCCTGGAGAAGTCAGATGAACACCGGGGAGCTGTTTTTT

V gene: TRBV4-2
D gene: .
J gene: TRBJ1-5
clone size: .
CDR3 protein: CASSSQISNQPQHF
CDR3 DNA: TGTGCCAGCAGCTCCCAGATTAGCAATCAGCCCCAGCATTTT

V gene: TRBV7-2
D gene: .
J gene: TRBJ2-5
clone size: .
CDR3 protein: CASSLGRTQYF
CDR3 DNA: TGTGCCAGCAGCTTGGGGAGGACCCAGTACTTC

V gene: TRBV12-5
D gene: .
J gene: TRBJ1-2
clone size: once
CDR3 protein: CASGQGGYTF
CDR3 DNA: TGTGCTAGTGGGCAGGGTGGCTACACCTTC

V gene: TRBV9
D gene: .
J gene: TRBJ1-3
clone size: few
CDR3 protein: CASSSLSGNTIYF
CDR3 DNA: TGTGCCAGCAGCTCTCTCTCTGGAAACACCATATATTTT

V gene: TRBV2
D gene: TRBD1
J gene: TRBJ2-7
clone size: .
CDR3 protein: CASSGRDSHPYEQYF
CDR3 DNA: TGTGCCAGCAGTGGCCGGGACAGTCACCCCTACGAGCAGTACTTC